This T cell receptor beta chain emerged from a study of neoadjuvant nivolumab and ipilimumab in lung cancer. Libraries were prepared by immunoSEQ multiplex PCR; TCRdb keeps only in-frame clonotypes and omits some of them. The sample includes 40,000 to 60,000 clones, more than 85% seen only once; the top ten take around 3.7%. The CDR3 spans 12 residues. Germline V gene lookup returns CDR1 GTSNPN and CDR2 SVGIG (reference sequence). Trimming took off 2 bases at V and 8 bases at J, with 10 bases between the two ends. The sample consisted of blood, taken before neoadjuvant nivolumab, alone or with ipilimumab. V usage is TRBV30 and J usage is TRBJ1-5, with no clear D. The TCR originated in an adult with non-small cell lung cancer. Some clones in this sample may be carry-over from other donors' samples. CDR3 DNA: TGTGCCTGGAGTCAAAGAAAGGAGCCCCAGCATTTT. Translation gives CAWSQRKEPQHF.